A selection of T cell receptor beta chains follows, all from one sample in a study of radiation and T cells in renal cell carcinoma. TCRdb's table, derived via immunoSEQ multiplex PCR, lists solely in-frame clones and lacks some. The data contain 70,000 or so clones, 82% of them singletons. The specimen was blood, collected from a patient whose treatment included radiotherapy and nephrectomy. Source of these receptors: a man between 60 and 75 years old with renal cell carcinoma. Each CDR3 is given with its conserved first and last residue. A D gene is named only where the DNA matches it firmly. Expanded clones are given a class, and other clones once, few, many or no size at all.

clone size	J gene	D gene	V gene	CDR3 protein	CDR3 DNA
.	TRBJ2-7	TRBD1	TRBV6-6	CASTPIGTGEGNEQYF	TGTGCCAGCACCCCCATCGGGACAGGGGAAGGGAACGAGCAGTACTTC
.	TRBJ2-3	.	TRBV7-6	CASFREYGDTQYF	TGTGCCAGCTTCCGGGAGTATGGAGATACGCAGTATTTT
.	TRBJ2-4	TRBD2	TRBV4-1	CASSLSVAGVGNIQYF	TGCGCCAGCAGCCTTTCTGTGGCGGGAGTAGGAAACATTCAGTACTTC
.	TRBJ2-1	TRBD1	TRBV27	CASESGQGAYEQFF	TGTGCCAGCGAGTCGGGACAGGGGGCCTATGAGCAGTTCTTC
few	TRBJ2-2	.	TRBV18	CASSREGQFTGELFF	TGTGCCAGCTCACGGGAAGGACAGTTCACCGGGGAGCTGTTTTTT
.	TRBJ2-7	TRBD2	TRBV4-1	CASSQDLVAGAQSRPYEQYF	TGCGCCAGCAGCCAAGATCTAGTCGCGGGAGCGCAGAGTCGACCCTACGAGCAGTACTTC
.	TRBJ2-2	.	TRBV4-1	CASSQGPLNTGELFF	TGCGCCAGCAGCCAAGGCCCCTTGAACACCGGGGAGCTGTTTTTT
.	TRBJ2-7	TRBD1	TRBV5-1	CASRVQGAYVHEQYF	TGCGCCAGCAGAGTACAGGGGGCATATGTCCACGAGCAGTACTTC
.	TRBJ1-6	.	TRBV4-1	CASSQTPDPYNSPLHF	TGCGCCAGCAGCCAAACTCCGGACCCTTATAATTCACCCCTCCACTTT
.	TRBJ2-5	TRBD1	TRBV14	CASSQLTGGETQYF	TGTGCCAGCAGCCAGCTTACAGGGGGAGAGACCCAGTACTTC
.	TRBJ2-7	TRBD2	TRBV6-5	CASSPLGTSDYEQYF	TGTGCCAGCAGTCCCCTTGGGACTAGCGACTACGAGCAGTACTTC
.	TRBJ1-2	TRBD1	TRBV27	CASRTGTGLGYTF	TGTGCCAGCAGAACCGGGACAGGACTTGGCTACACCTTC
.	TRBJ2-3	.	TRBV10-3	CAISDSGPTEDTQYF	TGTGCCATCAGTGACTCTGGGCCTACCGAGGATACGCAGTATTTT
.	TRBJ1-2	.	TRBV4-3	CASSQEFRQVYGYTF	TGCGCCAGCAGCCAAGAGTTCAGGCAGGTCTATGGCTACACCTTC
.	TRBJ2-1	.	TRBV6-5	CASRADPYNEQFF	TGTGCCAGCAGAGCAGACCCCTACAATGAGCAGTTCTTC
.	TRBJ1-2	.	TRBV5-6	CASTRWTEAPLPNYGYTF	TGTGCCAGCACTAGGTGGACGGAGGCACCCCTACCTAACTATGGCTACACCTTC
.	TRBJ2-7	.	TRBV19	CASQPITGF	TGTGCCAGTCAACCGATCACAGGGTTC
.	TRBJ1-3	.	TRBV20-1	CSAKGIRTIYF	TGCAGTGCGAAAGGGATCAGGACCATATATTTT
.	TRBJ2-7	.	TRBV27	CASSLRQGSYEQYF	TGTGCCAGCAGTTTAAGGCAGGGGTCCTACGAGCAGTACTTC
.	TRBJ1-3	TRBD1	TRBV6-1	CASSESYRQGSGNTIYF	TGTGCCAGCAGTGAATCTTATCGACAGGGAAGTGGAAACACCATATATTTT
.	TRBJ2-7	.	TRBV4-1	CASSQDGWPGRVEQYF	TGCGCCAGCAGCCAAGATGGTTGGCCGGGCAGGGTCGAGCAGTACTTC
few	TRBJ2-2	TRBD1	TRBV6-1	CAGKQGAVNTGELFF	TGTGCCGGCAAACAGGGGGCGGTGAACACCGGGGAGCTGTTTTTT
.	TRBJ2-7	.	TRBV18	CASSPGRTYEQYF	TGTGCCAGCTCACCGGGACGGACCTACGAGCAGTACTTC
.	TRBJ2-3	TRBD1	TRBV4-1	CASSQRGQGISSTDTQYF	TGCGCCAGCAGCCAACGGGGACAGGGTATCTCTAGCACAGATACGCAGTATTTT
.	TRBJ1-2	TRBD1	TRBV6-6	CASSYSGTGGFYGYTF	TGTGCCAGCAGTTACTCCGGGACAGGGGGCTTTTATGGCTACACCTTC
.	TRBJ2-2	.	TRBV9	CASSHGGMEGELFF	TGTGCCAGCAGCCATGGCGGCATGGAGGGGGAGCTGTTTTTT
.	TRBJ2-5	.	TRBV7-2	CASSLVGETQYF	TGTGCCAGCAGCTTAGTTGGGGAGACCCAGTACTTC
.	TRBJ2-7	TRBD2	TRBV4-3	CASSQLGTSGTYEQYF	TGCGCCAGCAGCCAACTCGGGACTAGCGGTACCTACGAGCAGTACTTC
.	TRBJ2-7	.	TRBV30	CAWRDRAYEQYF	TGTGCCTGGAGGGACAGAGCTTACGAGCAGTACTTC
.	TRBJ2-3	TRBD2	TRBV27	CASCYSGNSDTQYF	TGTGCCAGCTGTTATAGCGGGAACTCAGATACGCAGTATTTT
.	TRBJ2-1	.	TRBV21-1	CASSNKQESVPYNEQFF	TGTGCCAGCAGCAATAAGCAAGAAAGCGTCCCCTACAATGAGCAGTTCTTC
.	TRBJ2-3	TRBD2	TRBV7-8	CASSLALAGVDTQYF	TGTGCCAGCAGCTTAGCGTTAGCGGGAGTAGATACGCAGTATTTT
.	TRBJ2-7	TRBD2	TRBV7-6	CASSLSASGVTIPYEQYF	TGTGCCAGCAGCTTATCGGCTAGCGGGGTTACCATACCATACGAGCAGTACTTC
.	TRBJ2-1	.	TRBV7-2	CASSLYYNEQFF	TGTGCCAGCAGCTTATATTACAATGAGCAGTTCTTC
.	TRBJ1-4	.	TRBV5-5	CASSLWTASTNEKLFF	TGTGCCAGCAGCTTGTGGACCGCATCAACTAATGAAAAACTGTTTTTT
.	TRBJ2-1	.	TRBV19	CASSIKDSYNEQFF	TGTGCCAGTAGTATTAAAGACAGCTACAATGAGCAGTTCTTC
once	TRBJ2-3	.	TRBV6-6	CASTSGPSGTDTQYF	TGTGCCAGCACCTCCGGGCCTAGCGGCACAGATACGCAGTATTTT
.	TRBJ2-2	.	TRBV10-3	CAAQVPNTGELFF	TGTGCCGCCCAGGTGCCGAACACCGGGGAGCTGTTTTTT
.	TRBJ1-4	.	TRBV5-6	CASSFRTGTNEKLFF	TGTGCCAGCAGCTTTAGAACAGGGACTAATGAAAAACTGTTTTTT
.	TRBJ2-5	.	TRBV27	CASSLSRRETQYF	TGTGCCAGCAGTTTATCCAGGCGAGAGACCCAGTACTTC
.	TRBJ2-3	TRBD2	TRBV19	CASSIGIGTSGRDTQYF	TGTGCCAGTAGTATAGGGATCGGGACTAGCGGGAGAGATACGCAGTATTTT
.	TRBJ2-3	.	TRBV19	CASSPGTPTEDTQYF	TGTGCCAGTAGCCCAGGGACTCCCACGGAAGATACGCAGTATTTT
.	TRBJ1-2	.	TRBV10-2	CASSAPRAANYGYTF	TGCGCCAGCAGTGCCCCCAGGGCAGCGAACTATGGCTACACCTTC
once	TRBJ2-5	TRBD2	TRBV7-2	CASSSRRLAGGGQETQYF	TGTGCCAGCAGCTCGAGAAGACTAGCGGGAGGGGGCCAAGAGACCCAGTACTTC
.	TRBJ2-5	.	TRBV11-2	CASSLGLQETQYF	TGTGCCAGCAGCTTAGGACTGCAAGAGACCCAGTACTTC
.	TRBJ2-5	.	TRBV5-4	CASSSQGPQETQYF	TGTGCCAGCAGCTCACAGGGTCCTCAAGAGACCCAGTACTTC
.	TRBJ2-3	.	TRBV19	CASSIGGLHSTDTQYF	TGTGCCAGTAGTATAGGGGGTCTACATAGCACAGATACGCAGTATTTT
.	TRBJ2-4	.	TRBV18	CASSGTGERGNIQYF	TGTGCCAGTTCCGGGACGGGTGAAAGGGGGAACATTCAGTACTTC
.	TRBJ2-1	TRBD2	TRBV14	CASSQGALGLAGGPEQFF	TGTGCCAGCAGCCAAGGGGCCTTGGGACTAGCGGGAGGGCCTGAGCAGTTCTTC
.	TRBJ2-3	TRBD1	TRBV11-3	CASSWDSGDTQYF	TGTGCCAGCAGCTGGGACAGTGGAGATACGCAGTATTTT